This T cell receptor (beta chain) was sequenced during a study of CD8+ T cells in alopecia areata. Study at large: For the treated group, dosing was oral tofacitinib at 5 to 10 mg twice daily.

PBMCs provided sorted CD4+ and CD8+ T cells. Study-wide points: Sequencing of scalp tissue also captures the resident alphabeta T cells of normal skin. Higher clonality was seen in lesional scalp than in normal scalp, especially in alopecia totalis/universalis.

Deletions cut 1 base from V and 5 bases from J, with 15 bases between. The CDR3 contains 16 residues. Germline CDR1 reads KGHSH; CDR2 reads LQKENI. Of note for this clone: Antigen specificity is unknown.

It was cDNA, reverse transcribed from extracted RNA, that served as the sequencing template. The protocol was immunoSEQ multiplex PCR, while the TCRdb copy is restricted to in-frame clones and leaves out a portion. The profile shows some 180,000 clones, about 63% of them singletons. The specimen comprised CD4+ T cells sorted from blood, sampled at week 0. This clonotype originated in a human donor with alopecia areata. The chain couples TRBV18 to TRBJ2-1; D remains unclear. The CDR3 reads CASSPQQVQNDNEQFF. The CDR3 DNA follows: TGTGCCAGCTCACCACAGCAGGTCCAAAACGACAATGAGCAGTTCTTC.